The entry below describes one T cell receptor beta chain. The antigen is unknown. The data belong to a study of graft-versus-host responses after intestinal transplantation. Study context: The transplants performed in recipients were multivisceral, liver-intestinal, or isolated intestinal. Anti-thymocyte globulin induction was given to all recipients, followed by tacrolimus and steroids for 2 to 3 years.

Study-wide results and limits: Recipient marrow showed GvH clones, some seen first in ileum or blood. An association linked early post-transplant HvG declines with peak circulating GvH clone levels.

This CDR3 is built from 14 residues. V shed 4 bases and J 8 bases; nucleotides not matched to a gene: 4. CDR1 is LGHNA, CDR2 YSLEER, per germline. Sequencing used immunoSEQ multiplex PCR; TCRdb keeps in-frame clones, though not all of them. The repertoire includes 80,000 to 85,000 clones, roughly 91% of them detected once, and 0.1% sits in the top ten. This receptor was obtained from a human donor who received an intestinal transplant. Sample: unstimulated CD4+ T cells sorted from spleen or lymph node cells, taken before intestinal transplant. V is TRBV4-3 and J is TRBJ1-4; 10 bases match TRBD1. The CDR3 here is CASSLGQGGEKLFF. The CDR3 DNA is TGCGCCAGCAGCCTCGGACAGGGGGGAGAAAAACTGTTTTTT.